Listed below are T cell receptor beta chains from one sample, sequenced in a study of blood T cell repertoires in COVID-19. The method was immunoSEQ multiplex PCR; TCRdb's version includes in-frame clones alone and lacks a portion of them. The table records 95,000 or so clones, 65% to 90% of them present only once. Sequencing used peripheral blood. The origin of the receptors is an elderly man with active or convalescent COVID-19. CDR3s include the opening cysteine and the closing phenylalanine or tryptophan. The D gene is left open where the match is weak. Clone size is given for some rows only: seen once, a few or many times, or a class if the clone is expanded.

abundance	d_gene	v_gene	j_gene	CDR3aa
.	TRBD2	TRBV9	TRBJ2-1	CASSPLAGGYNEQFF
.	.	TRBV30	TRBJ1-2	CACNVPGFIDGGRSYGYTF
.	TRBD2	TRBV5-4	TRBJ2-7	CASSAREGLGTRQYF
.	.	TRBV7-6	TRBJ1-3	CASTCACVSFSGNTIYF
.	TRBD1	TRBV7-6	TRBJ2-5	CASSLGQGAWETQYF
.	TRBD2	TRBV11-3	TRBJ2-2	CASSLVGTSGSGLFF
.	.	TRBV6-1	TRBJ2-7	CASSELVGVGLANYEQYF
.	TRBD1	TRBV5-1	TRBJ1-2	CASSSRQGADYGYTF
.	TRBD1	TRBV10-3	TRBJ2-7	CAIRGQGATYEQYF
.	.	TRBV19	TRBJ2-1	CASSTSLITGTNYNEQFF
.	TRBD1	TRBV6-2/TRBV6-3	TRBJ2-3	CASSTRTGGIPDTQYF
once	TRBD2	TRBV7-2	TRBJ2-3	CASSSPSGRSFSDTQYF
once	.	TRBV6-5	TRBJ2-7	CASAQDRSYEQYF
.	.	TRBV7-9	TRBJ1-6	CASSLSRGGNSPLHF
.	.	TRBV4-2	TRBJ2-3	CASSQVASPTETQYF
.	TRBD2	TRBV9	TRBJ2-1	CASSVGLAGDNEQFF
.	TRBD1	TRBV11-1	TRBJ1-1	CASSHGQGLATEAFF
.	.	TRBV28	TRBJ1-2	CASTPREAWYGYTF
.	.	TRBV12-5	TRBJ2-5	CASGLENGGQETQYF
.	TRBD1	TRBV29-1	TRBJ1-5	CSVTGTDNQPQHF
.	.	TRBV28	TRBJ1-2	CATSGQNYGYTF
.	.	TRBV11-3	TRBJ2-7	CASSLPSSYEQYF
.	.	TRBV14	TRBJ1-2	CASSQVAWGYTF
.	.	TRBV4-1	TRBJ2-7	CASSQERTESYEQYF
.	TRBD2	TRBV7-9	TRBJ2-3	CASSLEVVAGDTQYF
.	TRBD2	TRBV6-2/TRBV6-3	TRBJ2-1	CASSPSGRGGNEQFF
.	.	TRBV4-3	TRBJ2-7	CASSQGLDTYEQYF
.	.	TRBV7-9	TRBJ2-7	CASSLGVGRVIYEQYF
.	TRBD2	TRBV19	TRBJ2-1	CASRTSGRMNEQFF
.	TRBD1	TRBV14	TRBJ1-1	CASSATGVFTEAFF
.	TRBD1	TRBV6-5	TRBJ2-7	CASRPGTGAYEQYF
.	.	TRBV7-2	TRBJ2-5	CASSWPGVKETQYF
.	.	TRBV21-1	TRBJ1-1	CASSMRGGGTEAFF
.	TRBD2	TRBV18	TRBJ2-7	CASSPYAGGPRDEQYF
.	.	TRBV28	TRBJ1-2	CASSLGGGGANYGYTF
.	.	TRBV6-2/TRBV6-3	TRBJ2-1	CASSYWRGRFNEQFF
.	TRBD1	TRBV5-8	TRBJ2-7	CASSLAVGQYEQYF
.	TRBD2	TRBV19	TRBJ2-7	CASSTASGNSEQYF
once	TRBD2	TRBV5-1	TRBJ2-7	CASSPAAGKDEQYF
.	TRBD1	TRBV19	TRBJ1-2	CASSSDRTAGYTF
.	TRBD2	TRBV6-2/TRBV6-3	TRBJ2-1	CASSTGLAGEDEQFF